This passage covers 23 T cell receptor beta chains from one sample sequenced in a study of blood T cell repertoires in COVID-19. This table comes from immunoSEQ multiplex PCR, and its TCRdb copy is limited to in-frame clones, with some not included. This sample has 250,000 to 400,000 clones, with approximately 89% found just once. Sequencing input: PBMCs or T cells enriched from blood (not recorded which). The receptors stem from a woman in her 30s who had recovered from COVID-19.

The V call is TRBV7-2, the J call TRBJ2-1, with 8 bases lining up with TRBD1. Trimming at V came to 4 bases and at J to 5 bases, leaving 4 bases not matched to a gene. This CDR3 comprises 14 residues. Germline lookup yields CDR1 SGHTA and CDR2 FQGNSA. This CDR3 reads CASSSTGAHNEQFF. The DNA of the CDR3 is TGTGCCAGCAGCTCGACAGGGGCCCACAATGAGCAGTTCTTC.

The chain combines TRBV4-1 with TRBJ2-1; 9 nucleotides line up with TRBD2. CDR1 MGHRA and CDR2 YSYEKL come from the germline V gene. J lost 4 bases, V lost 1 base, and 5 bases had no gene match. The CDR3 is made up of 16 amino acids. The CDR3 DNA is TGCGCCAGCAGCCAAGCCTCTAGCGGGGAATACAATGAGCAGTTCTTC. Protein: CASSQASSGEYNEQFF.

This clone was seen just once. This chain links TRBV7-2 with TRBJ2-3; tentative D call: TRBD2 (6 bases). Germline V gene sequence: CDR1 SGHTA, CDR2 FQGNSA. The CDR3 contains 16 residues. Trimming left V 1 base short and J 1 base short, with 12 bases between. The DNA for the CDR3 is TGTGCCAGCAGCTTAGGTAGGGCTAGCGGCACAGATACGCAGTATTTT. Translating it yields CASSLGRASGTDTQYF.

The chain is built from TRBV28 and TRBJ2-3; D is perhaps TRBD1 (6 bases). V shed 6 bases and J shed 5 bases, with 15 bases lying between them. Germline V CDR1 and CDR2: MDHEN, SYDVKM. CDR3 length: 14 amino acids. The CDR3 DNA reads as TGTGCCAGCAGATATAGAGGGGGTGGAGATACGCAGTATTTT. Translated, it gives CASRYRGGGDTQYF.

This chain connects TRBV5-5 to TRBJ1-2, with 8 bases aligning to TRBD1. CDR1 and CDR2 from the germline V gene are SGHKS and YYEKEE (reference sequence). CDR3 size: 16 residues. V lost 0 bases, J lost 4 bases, and 8 bases stayed unmatched. CDR3 in amino acids: CASSLDQGALSYGYTF. Here the CDR3 DNA reads TGTGCCAGCAGCTTGGATCAGGGGGCGCTGAGCTATGGCTACACCTTC.

The V call is TRBV7-6, the J call TRBJ2-5; weak D call: TRBD2 (5 bases). CDR1 is SGHVS, CDR2 FNYEAQ, per germline. The V and J ends lost 3 bases and 3 bases respectively, with 14 bases between them. CDR3 length: 15 amino acids. The CDR3 DNA is TGTGCCAGCAGCTTGAGGCGGGCAGCAAAAGAGACCCAGTACTTC. Translated, it gives CASSLRRAAKETQYF.

The rearrangement uses TRBV2 and TRBJ2-5; 7 bases line up with TRBD1. V dropped 6 bases and J dropped 5; count of bases not matched to a gene: 6. The germline gives CDR1 SNHLY, CDR2 FYNNEI. There are 13 residues in the CDR3. For the CDR3, the DNA is TGTGCCAGCAGCGACAGGGTTAGGGAGACCCAGTACTTC. Amino acids: CASSDRVRETQYF.

This clone was detected only once. The V call is TRBV15, the J call TRBJ1-1, with TRBD1 matching over 9 bases. The V segment lost 2 bases and the J segment 11 bases; nucleotides outside the gene matches: 12. This CDR3 is 15 amino acids long. Germline CDR1 is LNHNV and CDR2 is YYDKDF (reference sequence). The CDR3 here is CATSRLPRGQGLAFF. As DNA, the CDR3 is TGTGCCACCAGCAGACTCCCCCGGGGACAGGGTTTGGCTTTCTTT.

CDR3 nucleotide sequence: TGTGCCAGTAGCCCACTAGGACAGACCCAGTACTTC. Protein sequence: CASSPLGQTQYF. V usage is TRBV19 and J usage is TRBJ2-5; D may be TRBD2 (5 bases). The CDR3 loop spans 12 amino acids. V was clipped by 6 bases and J by 6 bases, with 11 bases between them. Germline V gene sequence: CDR1 LNHDA, CDR2 SQIVND (reference sequence). The full variable domain, rest sourced from reference TRBV19 and TRBJ2-5, is DGGITQSPKYLFRKEGQNVTLSCEQNLNHDAMYWYRQDPGQGLRLIYYSQIVNDFQKGDIAEGYSVSREKKESFPLTVTSAQKNPTAFYLCASSPLGQTQYFGPGTRLLVL.

The rearrangement links TRBV7-9 to TRBJ1-6; TRBD1 matches at 10 bases. Germline CDR1 is SEHNR and CDR2 is FQNEAQ (reference sequence). The CDR3 contains 18 residues. Losses at the gene ends were 3 bases for V and 0 bases for J; bases not matched to a gene: 5. This CDR3 reads CASSFTRQGASYNSPLHF. CDR3 nucleotide sequence: TGTGCCAGCAGCTTTACTCGACAGGGGGCCTCCTATAATTCACCCCTCCACTTT. Based on the CDR3 plus reference TRBV7-9 and TRBJ1-6, the full variable domain is DTGVSQNPRHKITKRGQNVTFRCDPISEHNRLYWYRQTLGQGPEFLTYFQNEAQLEKSRLLSDRFSAERPKGSFSTLEIQRTEQGDSAMYLCASSFTRQGASYNSPLHFGNGTRLTVT.

CDR3 coding DNA: TGTGCCAGCAGCCTGGGACAGGGCAAGACCCAGTACTTC. Its translation is CASSLGQGKTQYF. This chain joins TRBV7-2 and TRBJ2-5; TRBD1 matches at 9 bases. The CDR3 runs to 13 residues. Looked up from germline, CDR1 is SGHTA and CDR2 is FQGNSA. The ends lost 5 bases at V and 6 bases at J; junction bases unmatched: 4.

This clone was recorded once. V and J are TRBV6-5 and TRBJ1-1, with 7 nucleotides matching TRBD1. CDR3 length: 14 residues. The germline gives CDR1 MNHEY, CDR2 SVGAGI. After removal of 10 bases from V and 1 base from J, the junction contained 9 bases not matched to a gene. The CDR3 DNA sequence: TGTGCCATTCCCACAGGGGTGCAGAACACTGAAGCTTTCTTT. Its protein product is CAIPTGVQNTEAFF.

The rearrangement links TRBV5-1 to TRBJ1-1; perhaps TRBD1 as D (5 bases). From germline, CDR1 is SGHRS and CDR2 YFSETQ. The length of the CDR3 is 13 residues. V lost 7 bases and J lost 5, with 15 bases in between. The CDR3 DNA reads as TGCGCCAGCCGACCGGGGGAGTGGACTGAAGCTTTCTTT. Translation gives CASRPGEWTEAFF.

The V and J genes are TRBV4-3 and TRBJ1-5; 8 bases match TRBD1. Trimming took 2 bases from V and 4 from J; bases not matched to a gene: 4. Germline lookup yields CDR1 LGHNA and CDR2 YSLEER. The CDR3 runs to 15 residues. CDR3 residues: CASSQRDRPNQPQHF. The CDR3 coding sequence is TGCGCCAGCAGCCAAAGGGACAGGCCTAATCAGCCCCAGCATTTT.

This sequence joins TRBV29-1 and TRBJ1-2; TRBD1 matches at 9 bases. Germline V gene lookup returns CDR1 SQVTM and CDR2 ANQGSEA. This CDR3 is built from 15 residues. The ends lost 3 bases at V and 3 bases at J; junction bases unmatched: 8. The CDR3 loop reads CSVDTGGAGYYGYTF. The CDR3, as DNA: TGCAGCGTTGATACAGGGGGCGCGGGGTACTATGGCTACACCTTC.

This clone was picked up a small number of times. The V call is TRBV29-1, the J call TRBJ1-1; D remains ambiguous. V lost 2 bases and J lost 0, with 7 bases in between. The CDR3 is 13 residues long. The germline V gene encodes CDR1 SQVTM and CDR2 ANQGSEA. CDR3: CSVERRMNTEAFF. For the CDR3, the DNA is TGCAGCGTTGAACGGCGGATGAACACTGAAGCTTTCTTT.

The CDR3 reads CASSRGDFNLFTQYF. CDR3 bases: TGCGCCAGCAGCAGGGGTGACTTTAACCTCTTCACACAGTACTTC. This chain uses TRBV5-1 with TRBJ2-7; a weak D match, TRBD1 (5 bases). Per germline, CDR1 SGHRS and CDR2 YFSETQ. V dropped 4 bases and J dropped 10 bases, with 24 bases sitting between them. The CDR3 spans 15 residues.

Points on this clone: Because the CDR3's place on the DNA is in doubt, the DNA is left out and the CDR3 is given as listed by TCRdb. This sequence joins TRBV21-1 and TRBJ1-3; no DNA check was done on the table's D call, TRBD1. TRBV21-1 is termed a pseudogene. The CDR3 extends over 16 residues, inclusive of both ends. CDR3 region: CASSKAIVAVGNTIYF.

The rearrangement joins TRBV5-5 to TRBJ1-5; no reliable D call. The length of the CDR3 is 14 residues. Germline-derived CDR1 and CDR2 are SGHKS and YYEKEE (reference sequence). Trimming took 1 base from V and 3 from J, leaving 8 bases between them. The CDR3 protein is CASSLRLTNQPQHF. Here the CDR3 DNA reads TGTGCCAGCAGCTTGAGACTAACCAATCAGCCCCAGCATTTT.

The chain uses TRBV19 and TRBJ1-2, with unresolved D. Trimming pared 2 bases from V and 6 bases from J, leaving 10 bases between. The CDR3 totals 13 residues. Germline V gene data show CDR1 as LNHDA and CDR2 as SQIVND (reference sequence). CDR3 loop: CASSITGIDGYTF. The CDR3 DNA reads TGTGCCAGTAGTATAACGGGTATCGATGGCTACACCTTC.

The V and J genes are TRBV9 and TRBJ1-1, with TRBD1 matching over 9 bases. Germline V gene lookup returns CDR1 SGDLS and CDR2 YYNGEE. With 3 bases clipped from V and 6 bases from J, the junction kept 6 bases outside the gene matches. The CDR3 is 14 residues long. CDR3 residues: CASSAGQGYAEAFF. The DNA for the CDR3 is TGTGCCAGCAGCGCGGGACAGGGTTACGCTGAAGCTTTCTTT.

As for this clone: This sample includes further DNA sequences coding for the same CDR3. The chain carries TRBV28 and TRBJ1-2; D unclear. Germline assignment: CDR1 MDHEN and CDR2 SYDVKM. The CDR3 runs 12 residues. V lost 3 bases and J lost 3, with 5 bases in between. The CDR3 region has the DNA TGTGCCAGCAGTTTCCGAGACTATGGCTACACCTTC. Translated: CASSFRDYGYTF.

This rearrangement joins TRBV7-8 to TRBJ2-2; TRBD1 is a possible D gene (5 bases). Trimming removed 6 bases at V and 4 bases at J, with 15 bases between. Germline CDR1 SGHVS, CDR2 FQNEAQ. This CDR3 comprises 15 residues. CDR3 DNA sequence: TGTGCCAGCAGGGGTACCAGGCAGGGCACCGGGGAGCTGTTTTTT. This sequence encodes CASRGTRQGTGELFF.